This TCR beta chain was retrieved from a study of T cell responses to AZD1222 COVID-19 vaccine. General study points: Unmutated variant regions are reportedly targeted by nearly half of spike-specific TCRs. Donor demographics were predominantly white British with a female majority; clonal diversity may be underestimated. Baseline serology detected seropositivity in only a handful of AZD1222 recipients. Researchers report vaccine-associated CD4 TCRs spanning spike, with dominance at 160-218 and 743-854.

Of note for this clone: Its antigen is as yet unknown.

Profiling relied on immunoSEQ multiplex PCR, and the TCRdb table lists in-frame clones only, not all of them. The sample lists around 120,000 clones; 85% to 90% were seen once. V was clipped by 4 bases and J by 1 base, with 12 bases between them. Germline CDR1 is SGHKS and CDR2 is YYEKEE (reference sequence). CDR3 size: 15 residues. The chain couples TRBV5-5 to TRBJ2-1; D is possibly TRBD2 (5 bases). The receptor was derived from an adult in good health. The sample here was peripheral blood, taken on day 0 of MenACWY control vaccination. The CDR3 DNA reads as TGTGCCAGCAGCCAGGTCCAGCGGTCCTACAATGAGCAGTTCTTC. Protein: CASSQVQRSYNEQFF.